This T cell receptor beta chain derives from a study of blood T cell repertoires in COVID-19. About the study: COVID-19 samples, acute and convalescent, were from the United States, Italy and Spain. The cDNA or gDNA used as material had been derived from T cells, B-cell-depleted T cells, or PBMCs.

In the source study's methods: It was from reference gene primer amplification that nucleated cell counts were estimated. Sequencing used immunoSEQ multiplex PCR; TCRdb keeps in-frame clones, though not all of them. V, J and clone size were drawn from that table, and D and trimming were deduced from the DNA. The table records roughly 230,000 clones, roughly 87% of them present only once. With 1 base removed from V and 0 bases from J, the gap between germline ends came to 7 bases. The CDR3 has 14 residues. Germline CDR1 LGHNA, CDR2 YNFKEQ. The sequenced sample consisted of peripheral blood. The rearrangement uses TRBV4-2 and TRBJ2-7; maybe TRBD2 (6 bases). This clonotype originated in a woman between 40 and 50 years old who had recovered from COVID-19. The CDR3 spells CASSQGDSSYEQYF. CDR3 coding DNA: TGTGCCAGCAGCCAAGGGGACTCCTCCTACGAGCAGTACTTC.